One and the same sample provided the 30 T cell receptor beta chains below, sequenced in a study of shared clonotypes between healthy human individuals. Clones were read by immunoSEQ multiplex PCR, and TCRdb kept only the in-frame ones, dropping some. The data contain approximately 620,000 clones, 97% of them singletons. Sequenced sample: naive CD4+ T cells sorted from blood. Subset here: CD45RA+ positively selected. These receptors all stem from a woman aged 25 to 45 in good health.

This chain links TRBV5-1 with TRBJ1-1; TRBD1 aligns across 7 bases. The junction had 7 bases not matched to a gene; V was cut back by 3 bases and J by 2 bases. Germline lookup yields CDR1 SGHRS and CDR2 YFSETQ. The CDR3 is 15 amino acids. CDR3: CASSSGQLLNTEAFF. The DNA of the CDR3 is TGCGCCAGCAGCTCGGGACAGCTATTAAACACTGAAGCTTTCTTT.

The chain carries TRBV6-7 and TRBJ2-1, with 10 positions matching TRBD2. TRBV6-7 is marked as an open reading frame, function uncertain. The CDR3 spans 16 residues. With 0 bases clipped from V and 7 bases from J, the junction kept 6 bases outside the gene matches. The CDR3 here is CASSYSEREGENEQFF. The CDR3 DNA sequence: TGTGCCAGCAGTTACTCTGAGCGGGAGGGAGAGAATGAGCAGTTCTTC.

The chain joins TRBV7-9 to TRBJ2-2; D is unresolved. Between the trimmed V and J ends, which lost 1 base and 5 bases, there was a span of 8 bases. The CDR3 spans 14 residues. Germline V gene sequence: CDR1 SEHNR, CDR2 FQNEAQ (reference sequence). The CDR3 protein is CASSLDRRTGELFF. The CDR3, as DNA: TGTGCCAGCAGCTTAGATAGGCGGACCGGGGAGCTGTTTTTT.

The chain carries TRBV25-1 and TRBJ2-5, with D maybe TRBD1 (6 bases). The V end lost 6 bases, the J end lost 5 bases, and 13 bases lay between the germline ends. The CDR3 sequence is 13 residues long. Germline V gene data show CDR1 as MGHDK and CDR2 as SYGVNS. CDR3 in amino acids: CASRDRLWETQYF. CDR3 bases: TGTGCCAGCAGGGACAGACTGTGGGAGACCCAGTACTTC.

The rearrangement joins TRBV4-1 to TRBJ2-5, with D perhaps assigned TRBD1 or TRBD2 (5 bases each). The V end was cut by 2 bases, the J end by 4 bases, with 17 bases between. Per germline, CDR1 MGHRA and CDR2 YSYEKL. This CDR3 spans 16 amino acids. The DNA for the CDR3 is TGCGCCAGCAGCCAAATCCTAGAGGGGCGCCGAGAGACCCAGTACTTC. Its protein is CASSQILEGRRETQYF.

This clone was seen more than once but under ten times. The chain is built from TRBV6-5 and TRBJ1-2, with TRBD1 identical over 8 bases. Trimming cost V 5 bases and J 2 bases; bases outside gene matches: 1. This CDR3 region has 13 residues. Germline assignment: CDR1 MNHEY and CDR2 SVGAGI. CDR3 nucleotides: TGTGCCAGCAGTACAGGGGGAAACTATGGCTACACCTTC. This codes for CASSTGGNYGYTF.

The V gene is TRBV28, the J gene TRBJ1-4; 7 nucleotides agree with TRBD1. The germline V gene encodes CDR1 MDHEN and CDR2 SYDVKM. This CDR3 is 14 amino acids long. V was clipped by 4 bases and J by 5 bases; unmatched bases: 4. The CDR3 bases are TGTGCCAGCAGTTCTCCAGGGGGAAATGAAAAACTGTTTTTT. This gives the protein CASSSPGGNEKLFF.

The chain recombines TRBV27 with TRBJ2-5; the match to TRBD1 covers 7 bases. Germline V CDR1 and CDR2: MNHEY, SMNVEV (reference sequence). The length of the CDR3 is 14 residues. V shed 1 base, J shed 5 bases, and the junction held 4 bases outside the gene matches. This CDR3 reads CASSLYRGGETQYF. Here the CDR3 DNA reads TGTGCCAGCAGTTTATACAGGGGCGGCGAGACCCAGTACTTC.

The rearrangement joins TRBV9 to TRBJ2-7, with 9 bases lining up with TRBD1. Germline V CDR1 and CDR2: SGDLS, YYNGEE. V lost 4 bases, J lost 6 bases, and 14 bases stayed unmatched. The CDR3 totals 16 residues. The CDR3: CASSPVWTGESSEQYF. The DNA of the CDR3 is TGTGCCAGCAGCCCGGTGTGGACAGGGGAGAGCAGCGAGCAGTACTTC.

The chain links TRBV5-1 to TRBJ1-5; D uncertain. Trimming left V 4 bases short and J 5 bases short, with 10 bases between. The CDR3 covers 13 residues. CDR1 SGHRS and CDR2 YFSETQ come from the germline V gene. This chain's CDR3 is CASSQIPDQPQHF. DNA for the CDR3: TGCGCCAGCAGCCAAATTCCCGATCAGCCCCAGCATTTT.

V is TRBV5-1 and J is TRBJ2-5, with a possible D match to TRBD1 (6 bases). The CDR3 sequence is 16 residues long. Germline loops: CDR1 SGHRS, CDR2 YFSETQ. V shed 4 bases and J shed 5 bases, with 21 bases lying between them. CDR3 bases: TGCGCCAGCAGCCTGGGGAGTAGGGGGAACGTGGAGACCCAGTACTTC. It encodes CASSLGSRGNVETQYF.

V and J are TRBV6-1 and TRBJ2-7; 9 nucleotides line up with TRBD1. From germline, CDR1 is MNHNS and CDR2 SASEGT. CDR3 length: 15 residues. J gave up 2 bases and V 5 bases, and 7 bases lay outside the gene matches. The CDR3 spells CASSPQGAEAYEQYF. The CDR3 bases are TGTGCCAGCAGTCCACAGGGGGCCGAAGCCTACGAGCAGTACTTC.

The rearrangement uses TRBV19 and TRBJ1-4; maybe TRBD1 (5 bases). CDR3 length equals 16 residues. Germline V gene lookup returns CDR1 LNHDA and CDR2 SQIVND (reference sequence). V was shortened by 5 bases and J by 3 bases, with 16 bases between the two germline ends. The CDR3 DNA is TGTGCCAGTAGTTCGGGACTTACGGAGCCTAATGAAAAACTGTTTTTT. This gives the protein CASSSGLTEPNEKLFF.

The V and J genes are TRBV4-1 and TRBJ2-7, with 8 bases fitting TRBD1. V was clipped by 3 bases and J by 7 bases; unmatched bases: 2. The germline V gene encodes CDR1 MGHRA and CDR2 YSYEKL. The CDR3 contains 12 residues. CDR3 sequence reads: CASSHRTGEQYF. The CDR3 DNA is TGCGCCAGCAGCCACCGGACAGGGGAGCAGTACTTC.

This chain joins TRBV27 and TRBJ1-6, with TRBD1 matching 8 bases. J gave up 7 bases and V 3 bases, and 5 bases lay outside the gene matches. The length of the CDR3 is 15 residues. The germline CDR1 and CDR2 sequences are MNHEY and SMNVEV (reference sequence). In nucleotides, the CDR3 is TGTGCCAGCAGTTTTGGGGACAGGAAGAATTCACCCCTCCACTTT. This sequence encodes CASSFGDRKNSPLHF.

This chain links TRBV28 with TRBJ1-1, with a possible D match to TRBD1 (5 bases). The germline V gene has CDR1 MDHEN and CDR2 SYDVKM. The germline V and J ends were trimmed by 5 bases and 3 bases, with 10 bases remaining between them. The CDR3 is 13 residues long. CDR3 nucleotides: TGTGCCAGCAGTCTCGGACACTACACTGAAGCTTTCTTT. Protein: CASSLGHYTEAFF.

The chain joins TRBV29-1 to TRBJ2-1; D possibly uses TRBD1 or TRBD2 (6 bases each). Germline V gene sequence: CDR1 SQVTM, CDR2 ANQGSEA. CDR3 size: 12 residues. Trimming left V 6 bases short and J 8 bases short, with 14 bases between. The CDR3 here is CSVIMGGDEQFF. DNA for the CDR3: TGCAGCGTCATTATGGGGGGCGATGAGCAGTTCTTC.

The chain uses TRBV6-5 and TRBJ1-2, with D hard to call. From germline, CDR1 is MNHEY and CDR2 SVGAGI. The CDR3 loop spans 15 amino acids. Trimming took off 8 bases at V and 3 bases at J, with 19 bases between the two ends. CDR3 residues: CASGSPDLRHYGYTF. The CDR3 region has the DNA TGTGCCAGCGGGAGTCCAGACCTAAGGCACTATGGCTACACCTTC.

This clone was recorded only once. The rearrangement links TRBV6-5 to TRBJ1-2; possibly TRBD1 for D (5 bases). Trimming removed 4 bases from V and 8 bases from J, with 11 bases in between. This CDR3 spans 12 amino acids. Germline V lookup: CDR1 MNHEY, CDR2 SVGAGI. The DNA for the CDR3 is TGTGCCAGCAGTTGGGGCCCCGGGGGCTACACCTTC. Translation gives CASSWGPGGYTF.

This clone was picked up one time. The chain is built from TRBV6-5 and TRBJ1-4; unclear D gene. V was trimmed by 5 bases and J by 0 bases, leaving 7 bases between them. The germline V gene encodes CDR1 MNHEY and CDR2 SVGAGI. The CDR3 is 14 residues long. CDR3 sequence (DNA): TGTGCCAGCAGTGACGATGCAACTAATGAAAAACTGTTTTTT. Translated: CASSDDATNEKLFF.

The J gene is TRBJ1-1, the V gene TRBV6-1, with a weak D call TRBD1 (6 bases). This CDR3 contains 15 residues. Trimming took 8 bases from V and 1 from J, leaving 17 bases between them. Germline assignment: CDR1 MNHNS and CDR2 SASEGT. CDR3 region: CASEVGGARNTEAFF. For the CDR3, the DNA is TGTGCCAGCGAAGTTGGGGGGGCGCGGAACACTGAAGCTTTCTTT.

For the CDR3, the DNA is TGTGCCAGCAGTTACTTCGGGGGACTAAGGACTGAAGCTTTCTTT. Translating it yields CASSYFGGLRTEAFF. The rearrangement links TRBV6-7 to TRBJ1-1; D may be TRBD1 (5 bases). TRBV6-7 is noted as an ORF with a role that remains uncertain. V lost 1 base to trimming and J lost 5 bases, with 14 bases between them. The CDR3 runs 15 residues.

The chain is built from TRBV6-1 and TRBJ2-7, with 8 positions matching TRBD1. From germline, CDR1 is MNHNS and CDR2 SASEGT. V gave up 5 bases and J gave up 0 bases; unmatched junction bases: 6. This CDR3 is 15 amino acids long. CDR3 bases: TGTGCCAGCAGTCGGGACAGGCAAAGCTCCTACGAGCAGTACTTC. Encoded protein: CASSRDRQSSYEQYF.

This chain links TRBV7-6 with TRBJ2-7, with 10 positions matching TRBD2. From germline, CDR1 is SGHVS and CDR2 FNYEAQ. CDR3 length: 18 amino acids. J gave up 5 bases and V 5 bases, and 18 bases lay outside the gene matches. CDR3: CASSRQTLLAGARNEQYF. The CDR3 DNA follows: TGTGCCAGCAGCCGACAGACCCTGCTAGCGGGAGCCCGGAACGAGCAGTACTTC.

CDR3 nucleotide sequence: TGTGCCAGCAGCTTGGGACAGGGAGAGAACTATGGCTACACCTTC. Protein sequence: CASSLGQGENYGYTF. The gene calls are TRBV5-4 and TRBJ1-2, with 7 bases aligning to TRBD1. This CDR3 has 15 amino acids. The J segment lost 2 bases and the V segment lost 0 bases, leaving 4 bases of the junction unmatched. Germline assignment: CDR1 SGHNT and CDR2 YYREEE (reference sequence).

The V gene is TRBV6-1, the J gene TRBJ1-1; no clear D gene. Trimming stripped 0 bases from V and 11 bases from J, with 13 bases between. The CDR3 runs to 13 residues. CDR1 is MNHNS and CDR2 is SASEGT in the germline V gene. The CDR3 DNA reads as TGTGCCAGCAGTGAAGCGACCCGTCCCCCCGCTTTCTTT. Protein sequence: CASSEATRPPAFF.

V and J are TRBV6-1 and TRBJ2-7; tentatively, D is TRBD1 (6 bases). Per the germline V gene, CDR1 is MNHNS and CDR2 is SASEGT. CDR3 length: 14 residues. V dropped 7 bases and J dropped 0 bases, with 13 bases sitting between them. The CDR3 sequence is CASTVGQISYEQYF. CDR3 nucleotide sequence: TGTGCCAGCACGGTTGGACAGATCTCCTACGAGCAGTACTTC.

The chain couples TRBV28 to TRBJ2-1; 7 bases are a match to TRBD1. This CDR3 spans 13 amino acids. Germline V gives CDR1 MDHEN, CDR2 SYDVKM. With 6 bases clipped from V and 8 bases from J, the junction kept 7 bases outside the gene matches. CDR3 in DNA: TGTGCCAGCAGATTACAGGGGTCGGATGAGCAGTTCTTC. Its protein is CASRLQGSDEQFF.

The genes are TRBV5-1 and TRBJ2-5; 8 bases fit TRBD2. The CDR3 sequence is 16 residues long. The junction had 8 bases not matched to a gene; V was cut back by 0 bases and J by 4 bases. Germline V lookup: CDR1 SGHRS, CDR2 YFSETQ. CDR3 bases: TGCGCCAGCAGCTTGGCAGCGGGAGATTTTCGAGAGACCCAGTACTTC. Translated: CASSLAAGDFRETQYF.

This chain connects TRBV5-1 to TRBJ2-7, with D possibly being TRBD1 (6 bases). Germline V CDR1 and CDR2: SGHRS, YFSETQ. Trimming removed 0 bases from V and 5 bases from J, with 18 bases in between. This CDR3 is built from 16 residues. The CDR3 loop reads CASSLVGLTGGHEQYF. In nucleotides, the CDR3 is TGCGCCAGCAGCTTGGTAGGGCTGACAGGCGGGCACGAGCAGTACTTC. The full variable domain, in which reference TRBV5-1 and TRBJ2-7 provide the parts outside the CDR3, is KAGVTQTPRYLIKTRGQQVTLSCSPISGHRSVSWYQQTPGQGLQFLFEYFSETQRNKGNFPGRFSGRQFSNSRSEMNVSTLELGDSALYLCASSLVGLTGGHEQYFGPGTRLTVT.